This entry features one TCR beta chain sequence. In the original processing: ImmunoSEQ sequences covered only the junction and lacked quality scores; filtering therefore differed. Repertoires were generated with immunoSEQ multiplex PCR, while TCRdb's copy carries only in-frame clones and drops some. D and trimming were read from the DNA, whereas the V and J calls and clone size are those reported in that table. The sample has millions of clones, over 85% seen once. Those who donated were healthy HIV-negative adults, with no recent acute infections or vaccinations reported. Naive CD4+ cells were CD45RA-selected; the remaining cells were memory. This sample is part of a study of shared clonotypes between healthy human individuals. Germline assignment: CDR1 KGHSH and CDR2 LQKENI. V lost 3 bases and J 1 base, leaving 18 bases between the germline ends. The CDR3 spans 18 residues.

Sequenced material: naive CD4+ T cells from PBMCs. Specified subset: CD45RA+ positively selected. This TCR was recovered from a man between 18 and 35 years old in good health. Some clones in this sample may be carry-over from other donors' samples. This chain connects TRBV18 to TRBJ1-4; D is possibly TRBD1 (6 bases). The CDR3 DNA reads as TGTGCCAGCTCACCTCGTACGGGGGCGTTTAGAACTAATGAAAAACTGTTTTTT. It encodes CASSPRTGAFRTNEKLFF.